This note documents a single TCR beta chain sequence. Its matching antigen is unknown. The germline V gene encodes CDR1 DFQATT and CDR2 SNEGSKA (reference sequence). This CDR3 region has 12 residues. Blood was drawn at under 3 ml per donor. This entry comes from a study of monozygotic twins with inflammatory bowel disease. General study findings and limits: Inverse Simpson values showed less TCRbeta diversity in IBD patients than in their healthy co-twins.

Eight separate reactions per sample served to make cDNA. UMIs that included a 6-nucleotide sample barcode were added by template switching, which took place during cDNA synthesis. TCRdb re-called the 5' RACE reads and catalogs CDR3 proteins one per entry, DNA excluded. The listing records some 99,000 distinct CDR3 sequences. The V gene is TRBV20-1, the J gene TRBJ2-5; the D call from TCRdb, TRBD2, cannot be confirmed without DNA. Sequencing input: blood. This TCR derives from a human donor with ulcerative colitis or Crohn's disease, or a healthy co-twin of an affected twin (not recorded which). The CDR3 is CSASGGAETQYF.